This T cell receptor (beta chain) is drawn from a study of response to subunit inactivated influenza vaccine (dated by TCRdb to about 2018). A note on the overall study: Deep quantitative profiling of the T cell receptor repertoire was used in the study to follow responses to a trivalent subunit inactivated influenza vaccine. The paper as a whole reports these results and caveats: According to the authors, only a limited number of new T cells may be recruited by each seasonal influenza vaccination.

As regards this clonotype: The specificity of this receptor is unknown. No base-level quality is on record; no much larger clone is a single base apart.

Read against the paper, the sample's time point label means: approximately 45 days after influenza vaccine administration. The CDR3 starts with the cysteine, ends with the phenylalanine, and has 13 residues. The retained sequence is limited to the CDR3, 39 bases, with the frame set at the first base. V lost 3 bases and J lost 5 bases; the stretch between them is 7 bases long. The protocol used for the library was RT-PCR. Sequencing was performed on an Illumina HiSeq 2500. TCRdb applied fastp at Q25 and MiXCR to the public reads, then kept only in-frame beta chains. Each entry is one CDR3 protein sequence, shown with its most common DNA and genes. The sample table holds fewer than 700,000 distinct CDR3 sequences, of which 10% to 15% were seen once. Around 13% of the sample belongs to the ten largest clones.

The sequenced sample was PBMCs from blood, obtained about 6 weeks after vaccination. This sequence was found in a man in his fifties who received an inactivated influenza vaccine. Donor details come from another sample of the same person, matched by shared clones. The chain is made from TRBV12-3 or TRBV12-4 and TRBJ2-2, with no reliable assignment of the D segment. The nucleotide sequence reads TGTGCCAGCAGTTTTTCATTTACCGGGGAGCTGTTTTTT. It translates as CASSFSFTGELFF.